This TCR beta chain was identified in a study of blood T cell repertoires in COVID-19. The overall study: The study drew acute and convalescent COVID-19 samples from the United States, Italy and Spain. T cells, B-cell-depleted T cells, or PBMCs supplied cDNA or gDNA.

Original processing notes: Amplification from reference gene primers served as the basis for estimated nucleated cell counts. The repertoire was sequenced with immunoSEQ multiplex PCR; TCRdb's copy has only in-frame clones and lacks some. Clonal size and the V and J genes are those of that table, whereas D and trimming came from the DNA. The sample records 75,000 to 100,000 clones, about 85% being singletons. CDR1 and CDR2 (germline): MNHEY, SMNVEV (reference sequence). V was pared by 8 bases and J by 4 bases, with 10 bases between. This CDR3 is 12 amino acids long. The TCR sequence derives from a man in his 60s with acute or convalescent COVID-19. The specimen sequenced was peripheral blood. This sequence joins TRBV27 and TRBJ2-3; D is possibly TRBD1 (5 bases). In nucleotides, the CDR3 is TGTGCCAGCTTTGGGGCTGCAGATACGCAGTATTTT. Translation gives CASFGAADTQYF.